One TCR beta chain is described in this entry. These data are taken from a study of control samples from healthy donors and cancer patients. Sequenced by immunoSEQ multiplex PCR; TCRdb stores in-frame clones only, minus some. The sample has tens of thousands of clones; around nine tenths are singletons. Trimming removed 5 bases from V and 4 bases from J, with 14 bases in between. The CDR3 consists of 14 residues. CDR1 is LGHDT and CDR2 is YNNKEL in the germline V gene (reference sequence). This TCR was recovered from a woman between 50 and 59 years old in good health. The chain carries TRBV3-1 (or the pseudogene TRBV3-2) and TRBJ1-1; no definite D call. The sample consisted of blood. Here the CDR3 reads CASSERSWSTEAFF. CDR3 nucleotides: TGTGCCAGCAGCGAAAGATCGTGGAGCACTGAAGCTTTCTTT.